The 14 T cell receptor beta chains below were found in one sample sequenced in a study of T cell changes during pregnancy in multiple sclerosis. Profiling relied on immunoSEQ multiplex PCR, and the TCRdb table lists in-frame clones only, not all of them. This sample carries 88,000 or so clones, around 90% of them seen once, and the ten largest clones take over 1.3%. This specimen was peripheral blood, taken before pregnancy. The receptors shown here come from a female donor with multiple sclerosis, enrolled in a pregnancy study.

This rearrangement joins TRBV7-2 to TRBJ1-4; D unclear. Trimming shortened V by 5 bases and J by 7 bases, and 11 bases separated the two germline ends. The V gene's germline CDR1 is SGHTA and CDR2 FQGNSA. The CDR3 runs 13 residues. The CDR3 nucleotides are TGTGCCAGCAGCAAACGACAATCTGAAAAACTGTTTTTT. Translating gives CASSKRQSEKLFF.

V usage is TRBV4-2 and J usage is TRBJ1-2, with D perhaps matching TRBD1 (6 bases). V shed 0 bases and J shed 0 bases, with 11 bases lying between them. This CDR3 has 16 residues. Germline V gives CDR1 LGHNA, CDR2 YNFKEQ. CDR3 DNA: TGTGCCAGCAGCCAAGAAGGGGGTTTTGCTAACTATGGCTACACCTTC. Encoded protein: CASSQEGGFANYGYTF.

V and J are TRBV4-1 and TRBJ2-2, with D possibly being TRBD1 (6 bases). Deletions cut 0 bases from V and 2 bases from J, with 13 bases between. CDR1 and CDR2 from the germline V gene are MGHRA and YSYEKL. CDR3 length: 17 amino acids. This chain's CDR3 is CASSQDSTGANTGELFF. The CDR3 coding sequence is TGCGCCAGCAGCCAAGACTCGACAGGTGCAAACACCGGGGAGCTGTTTTTT.

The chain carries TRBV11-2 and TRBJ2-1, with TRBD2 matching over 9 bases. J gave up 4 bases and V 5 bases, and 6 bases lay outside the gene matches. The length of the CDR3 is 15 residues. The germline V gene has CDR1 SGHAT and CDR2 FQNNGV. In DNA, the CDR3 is TGTGCCAGCAGCCCGCGGGGGGGGATTTACAATGAGCAGTTCTTC. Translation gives CASSPRGGIYNEQFF.

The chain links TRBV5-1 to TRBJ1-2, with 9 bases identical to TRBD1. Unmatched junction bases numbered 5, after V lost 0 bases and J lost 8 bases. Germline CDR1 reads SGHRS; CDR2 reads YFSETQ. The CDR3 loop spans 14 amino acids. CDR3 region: CASSLEQQGAGYTF. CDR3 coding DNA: TGCGCCAGCAGCTTGGAACAACAGGGGGCAGGCTACACCTTC.

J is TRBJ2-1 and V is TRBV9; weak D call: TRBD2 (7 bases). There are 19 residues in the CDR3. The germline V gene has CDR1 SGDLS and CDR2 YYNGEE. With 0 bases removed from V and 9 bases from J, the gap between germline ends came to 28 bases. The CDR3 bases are TGTGCCAGCAGCGTAGCTACGAAAGGAGGGGGGGCGCTGTTGAGTGAGCAGTTCTTC. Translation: CASSVATKGGGALLSEQFF.

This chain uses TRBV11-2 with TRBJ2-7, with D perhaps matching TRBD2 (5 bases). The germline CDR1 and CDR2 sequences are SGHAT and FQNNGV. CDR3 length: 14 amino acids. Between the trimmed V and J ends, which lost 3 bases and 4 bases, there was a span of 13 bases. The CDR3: CASSFGGSRYEQYF. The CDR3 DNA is TGTGCCAGCAGCTTTGGCGGGTCTCGGTACGAGCAGTACTTC. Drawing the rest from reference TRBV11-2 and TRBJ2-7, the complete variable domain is EAGVAQSPRYKIIEKRQSVAFWCNPISGHATLYWYQQILGQGPKLLIQFQNNGVVDDSQLPKDRFSAERLKGVDSTLKIQPAKLEDSAVYLCASSFGGSRYEQYFGPGTRLTVT.

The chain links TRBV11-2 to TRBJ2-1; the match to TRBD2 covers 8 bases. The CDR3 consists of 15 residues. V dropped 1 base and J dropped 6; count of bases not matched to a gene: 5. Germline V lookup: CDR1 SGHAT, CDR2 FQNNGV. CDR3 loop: CASSLGMAGGNEQFF. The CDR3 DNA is TGTGCCAGCAGCTTAGGGATGGCGGGGGGCAATGAGCAGTTCTTC.

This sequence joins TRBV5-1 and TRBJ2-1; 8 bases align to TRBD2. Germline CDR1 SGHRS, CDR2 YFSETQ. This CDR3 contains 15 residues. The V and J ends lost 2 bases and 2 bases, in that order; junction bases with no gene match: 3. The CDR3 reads CASSLAGEAYNEQFF. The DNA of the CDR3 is TGCGCCAGCAGCTTAGCGGGGGAGGCCTACAATGAGCAGTTCTTC.

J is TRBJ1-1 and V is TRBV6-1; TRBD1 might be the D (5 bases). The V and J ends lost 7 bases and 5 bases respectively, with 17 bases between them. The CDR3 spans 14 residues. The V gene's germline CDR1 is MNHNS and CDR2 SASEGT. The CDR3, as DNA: TGTGCCAGCACCCTTGAAACAGGTGCGACTGAAGCTTTCTTT. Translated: CASTLETGATEAFF.

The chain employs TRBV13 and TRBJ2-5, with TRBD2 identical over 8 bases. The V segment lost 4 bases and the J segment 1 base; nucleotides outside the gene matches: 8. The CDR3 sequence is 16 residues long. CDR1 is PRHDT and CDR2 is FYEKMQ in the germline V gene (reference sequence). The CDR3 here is CASSSRTSPPQETQYF. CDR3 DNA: TGTGCCAGCAGCTCCAGGACTAGCCCCCCCCAAGAGACCCAGTACTTC.

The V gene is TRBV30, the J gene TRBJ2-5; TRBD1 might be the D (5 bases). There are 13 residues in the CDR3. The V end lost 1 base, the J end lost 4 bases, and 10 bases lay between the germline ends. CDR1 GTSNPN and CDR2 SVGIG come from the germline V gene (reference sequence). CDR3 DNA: TGTGCCTGGAGTGCCCAGGGTGGAGAGACCCAGTACTTC. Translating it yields CAWSAQGGETQYF.

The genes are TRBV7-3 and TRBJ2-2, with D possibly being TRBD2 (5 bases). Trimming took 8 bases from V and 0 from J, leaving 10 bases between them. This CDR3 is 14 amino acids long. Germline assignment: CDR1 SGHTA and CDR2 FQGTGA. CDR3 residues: CASGAGANTGELFF. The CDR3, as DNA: TGTGCCAGCGGCGCGGGCGCGAACACCGGGGAGCTGTTTTTT.

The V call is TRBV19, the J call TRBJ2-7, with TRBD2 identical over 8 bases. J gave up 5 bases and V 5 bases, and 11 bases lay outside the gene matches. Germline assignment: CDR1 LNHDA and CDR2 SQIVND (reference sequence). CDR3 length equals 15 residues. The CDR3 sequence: CASSPPGGEGHEQYF. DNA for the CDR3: TGTGCCAGTAGTCCTCCGGGGGGGGAGGGACACGAGCAGTACTTC.